Presented here are 26 T cell receptor beta chains from one specimen sequenced in a study of spatial heterogeneity in lung cancer. Study observations and caveats: For expanded intratumoral alpha and beta TCRs, counts tracked tumor mutation counts.

This sample's time point: sample taken at primary tumor resection. TCRdb reanalysed the 5' RACE reads using MiXCR and keeps one entry per CDR3 protein. The table shows over 15,000 distinct CDR3 sequences, with 5.5% to 6.5% occurring only once. Their antigens remain unidentified. The sequences come from lung tumor tissue, collected at surgery. The receptors originated from a female donor with early-stage non-small cell lung cancer.

This clonotype was seen ten or more times. Since the library was made to target alpha chains, this beta chain is a stray read and its abundance is not meaningful. This chain connects TRBV19 to TRBJ2-1; D gene ambiguous. CDR1 LNHDA and CDR2 SQIVND come from the germline V gene (reference sequence). Trimming removed 3 bases from V and 5 bases from J, with 8 bases in between. The CDR3 runs 13 residues. CDR3 loop: CASSIGANNEQFF. The CDR3 nucleotides are TGTGCCAGTAGTATTGGAGCGAACAATGAGCAGTTCTTC. The full variable domain, its missing parts supplied by reference TRBV19 and TRBJ2-1, is DGGITQSPKYLFRKEGQNVTLSCEQNLNHDAMYWYRQDPGQGLRLIYYSQIVNDFQKGDIAEGYSVSREKKESFPLTVTSAQKNPTAFYLCASSIGANNEQFFGPGTRLTVL.

The sample holds many counts of this clonotype. This beta chain turned up in a library designed for alpha chains; as an off-target read, its abundance says little. The chain has TRBV6-5 and TRBJ2-2; maybe TRBD1 (6 bases). CDR1 MNHEY and CDR2 SVGAGI come from the germline V gene. V was clipped by 6 bases and J by 1 base, with 15 bases between them. The length of the CDR3 is 16 residues. The CDR3 DNA sequence: TGTGCCAGCAGACACTCGGCAGGGGAGAACACCGGGGAGCTGTTTTTT. Translating it yields CASRHSAGENTGELFF.

This clonotype has ten or more counts. Because this beta chain is a stray read in a library intended to capture alpha chains, its abundance should not be given much weight. The chain joins TRBV4-2 to TRBJ1-1, with D perhaps TRBD1 (5 bases). Germline V gene sequence: CDR1 LGHNA, CDR2 YNFKEQ. V was cut by 4 bases and J by 1 base, with 22 bases left in between. The CDR3 consists of 18 residues. The CDR3 region has the DNA TGTGCCAGCAGCCGGGAGGGTGGGGCGAGATTGTGGAACACTGAAGCTTTCTTT. It yields the protein CASSREGGARLWNTEAFF.

This clonotype was detected many times. In a library made to pick up alpha chains, this beta chain is a stray read with a size that means little. The rearrangement joins TRBV28 to TRBJ1-2; maybe TRBD1 (6 bases). V was pared by 5 bases and J by 8 bases, with 18 bases between. Per germline, CDR1 MDHEN and CDR2 SYDVKM. This CDR3 has 14 residues. CDR3 bases: TGTGCCAGCAGTCCCGGACAGCAATGGGGCGGCTACACCTTC. The encoded protein is CASSPGQQWGGYTF.

Ten or more counts support this clonotype. The library was prepared for alpha chains; this beta chain is a stray read, so its frequency means little. This rearrangement joins TRBV19 to TRBJ2-1; D might be TRBD1 (5 bases). The germline CDR1 and CDR2 sequences are LNHDA and SQIVND (reference sequence). The CDR3 has 15 residues. The V and J ends lost 3 bases and 0 bases respectively, with 9 bases between them. CDR3 sequence (DNA): TGTGCCAGTAGTATCGCTGGGGCCTCCTACAATGAGCAGTTCTTC. Its translation: CASSIAGASYNEQFF. Combining the CDR3 with reference TRBV19 and TRBJ2-1 gives the whole variable domain DGGITQSPKYLFRKEGQNVTLSCEQNLNHDAMYWYRQDPGQGLRLIYYSQIVNDFQKGDIAEGYSVSREKKESFPLTVTSAQKNPTAFYLCASSIAGASYNEQFFGPGTRLTVL.

This clonotype was seen ten or more times. As an off-target read in a library built for alpha chains, this beta chain has a frequency of little significance. CDR3 sequence reads: CASSEPGQGASNEQFF. In nucleotides, the CDR3 is TGTGCCAGCAGTGAACCCGGACAGGGGGCGAGCAATGAGCAGTTCTTC. This chain uses TRBV6-1 with TRBJ2-1; 11 positions agree with TRBD1. Germline lookup yields CDR1 MNHNS and CDR2 SASEGT. J lost 6 bases, V lost 2 bases, and 6 bases had no gene match. The CDR3 consists of 16 residues.

This clonotype appeared many times. For a library built for alpha chains, this beta chain is a stray read; little rests on its size. The J gene is TRBJ1-6, the V gene TRBV10-3, with unresolved D. V lost 3 bases and J 6 bases, leaving 15 bases between the germline ends. The CDR3 runs to 16 residues. Germline loops: CDR1 ENHRY, CDR2 SYGVKD. The CDR3 coding sequence is TGTGCCATCAGTGAACAAGATGGACGGGCTAATTCACCCCTCCACTTT. Amino acids: CAISEQDGRANSPLHF.

This clonotype has ten or more counts. This beta chain is an unintended read in a library built for alpha chains; its size means little. The chain combines TRBV11-2 with TRBJ2-3; no reliable D call. The CDR3 loop spans 15 amino acids. CDR1 is SGHAT, CDR2 FQNNGV, per germline. Trimming removed 5 bases at V and 2 bases at J, with 14 bases between. CDR3 amino acids: CASSLVGSPTDTQYF. The CDR3 region has the DNA TGTGCCAGCAGCCTAGTCGGGTCCCCCACAGATACGCAGTATTTT.

This clonotype showed up just a few times. This beta chain is an unintended read in a library built for alpha chains; its size means little. The chain carries TRBV12-3 or TRBV12-4 and TRBJ2-5; 7 bases fit TRBD1. The CDR3 is 14 amino acids. V trimming: 5 bases; J trimming: 5 bases; junction bases outside the gene matches: 8. CDR3 region: CASSNLDRVETQYF. CDR3 in DNA: TGTGCCAGCAGTAATCTCGACAGGGTTGAGACCCAGTACTTC.

This clonotype has ten or more counts. This beta chain appears as a stray read in a library generated for alpha chains; its size is not informative. This sequence joins TRBV29-1 and TRBJ2-1, with 11 bases matching TRBD2. CDR1 and CDR2 from the germline V gene are SQVTM and ANQGSEA. The CDR3 spans 15 residues. The trim removed 3 bases at V and 10 bases at J, leaving 11 bases unmatched. CDR3 amino acids: CSVDTLAGGPEEQFF. The CDR3 nucleotides read TGCAGCGTTGATACTCTAGCGGGAGGACCAGAAGAGCAGTTCTTC.

Of note for this clonotype: Being off target in a library aimed at alpha chains, this beta chain has a size of little meaning. The chain couples TRBV7-8 to TRBJ2-5; D possibly corresponds to TRBD2 (6 bases). The CDR3 consists of 15 residues. With 4 bases removed from V and 5 bases from J, the gap between germline ends came to 17 bases. Per germline, CDR1 SGHVS and CDR2 FQNEAQ. The CDR3 DNA follows: TGTGCCAGCAGCTCCGGCGGGACGGGGTGGGAGACCCAGTACTTC. Translation gives CASSSGGTGWETQYF.

Details on this clonotype: Found in a library prepared for alpha chains, this beta chain is an off-target read, and its abundance has little meaning. The chain employs TRBV7-2 and TRBJ1-2, with D perhaps TRBD1 (6 bases). The CDR3 totals 13 residues. The germline V gene has CDR1 SGHTA and CDR2 FQGNSA. V was shortened by 6 bases and J by 8 bases, with 16 bases between the two germline ends. The CDR3 is CASSLTGSSGYTF. CDR3 coding DNA: TGTGCCAGCAGTTTAACAGGGTCGAGCGGCTACACCTTC.

This clonotype was seen repeatedly, ten times or more. This beta chain is an off-target read within a library intended for alpha chains, so its frequency means little. The chain uses TRBV20-1 and TRBJ2-2; D is undetermined. CDR1 and CDR2 from the germline V gene are DFQATT and SNEGSKA (reference sequence). The V and J ends lost 3 bases and 3 bases respectively, with 5 bases between them. The CDR3 runs 12 residues. The CDR3, as DNA: TGCAGTGCTAGCCCAGACACCGGGGAGCTGTTTTTT. Encoded protein: CSASPDTGELFF.

This clonotype was seen repeatedly, ten times or more. In a library made to pick up alpha chains, this beta chain is a stray read with a size that means little. The genes are TRBV12-3 or TRBV12-4 and TRBJ2-2; D unclear. V was cut by 7 bases and J by 2 bases, with 8 bases left in between. This CDR3 contains 13 residues. The CDR3 region is CASTLSNTGELFF. CDR3 in DNA: TGTGCCAGCACTTTGTCCAACACCGGGGAGCTGTTTTTT.

This clonotype was observed at least ten times. The size of this beta chain means little, since it is a stray read in a library made for alpha chains. The V gene is TRBV18, the J gene TRBJ1-3; D is unresolved. This CDR3 is 12 amino acids long. V was pared by 5 bases and J by 7 bases, with 9 bases between. Germline loops: CDR1 KGHSH, CDR2 LQKENI. Written as DNA, the CDR3 is TGTGCCAGCTCAGGCGCAGATAACACCATATATTTT. It encodes CASSGADNTIYF.

This clonotype was counted ten times or more. The library was prepared for alpha chains; this beta chain is a stray read, so its frequency means little. This sequence joins TRBV20-1 and TRBJ2-7, with D possibly matching TRBD1 (6 bases). The CDR3 extends over 13 amino acids. The germline gives CDR1 DFQATT, CDR2 SNEGSKA (reference sequence). V was cut by 5 bases and J by 2 bases, with 13 bases left in between. The CDR3 DNA is TGCAGTGCTTTAGCGCAGGGGACCTACGAGCAGTACTTC. Amino acid sequence: CSALAQGTYEQYF.

At least ten counts were recorded for this clonotype. A library prepared for alpha chains yielded this beta chain as an off-target read; its size is of little meaning. The genes are TRBV2 and TRBJ2-3; the match to TRBD2 covers 13 bases. Germline trimming cut 0 bases from V and 4 bases from J; bases unmatched to any gene: 4. The CDR3 sequence is 17 residues long. Germline V gives CDR1 SNHLY, CDR2 FYNNEI. The CDR3 protein is CASSEARLAGGADTQYF. The CDR3 DNA follows: TGTGCCAGCAGTGAAGCTCGACTAGCGGGAGGAGCAGATACGCAGTATTTT.

This clonotype has a count of ten or more. With the library built for alpha chains, this beta chain is off target and its frequency is not meaningful. The chain links TRBV11-2 to TRBJ2-5; 7 positions match TRBD1. Per the germline V gene, CDR1 is SGHAT and CDR2 is FQNNGV. The CDR3 has 15 residues. Trimming removed 1 base from V and 2 bases from J; junction bases left unmatched: 4. CDR3: CASSLVGTEQETQYF. As DNA, the CDR3 is TGTGCCAGCAGCTTAGTCGGGACAGAACAAGAGACCCAGTACTTC.

In this sample, this clonotype turned up many times. This beta chain came through as a stray read in a library set up for alpha chains, and its size says little. The chain is built from TRBV10-2 and TRBJ2-7, with TRBD2 identical over 10 bases. The ends lost 9 bases at V and 2 bases at J; junction bases unmatched: 10. CDR1 is WSHSY, CDR2 SAAADI, per germline. The CDR3 totals 15 residues. The DNA for the CDR3 is TGCGCCAGTAAGACCTCTAGCGGGGGTGCCTACGAGCAGTACTTC. Protein product: CASKTSSGGAYEQYF.

The sample holds many counts of this clonotype. The library was prepared for alpha chains; this beta chain is a stray read, so its frequency means little. The chain employs TRBV14 and TRBJ2-7; D remains ambiguous. Germline assignment: CDR1 SGHDN and CDR2 FVKESK. The V end lost 0 bases, the J end lost 1 base, and 7 bases lay between the germline ends. This CDR3 comprises 14 residues. CDR3 in amino acids: CASSQDMPSYEQYF. The CDR3 DNA reads as TGTGCCAGCAGCCAAGATATGCCATCCTACGAGCAGTACTTC.

In its sample, this clonotype was seen many times. Found in a library prepared for alpha chains, this beta chain is an off-target read, and its abundance has little meaning. This chain links TRBV23-1 with TRBJ1-5; TRBD1 agrees at 7 bases. TRBV23-1 is an open reading frame whose function is uncertain. The CDR3 totals 17 residues. Trimming cost V 7 bases and J 0 bases; bases outside gene matches: 12. The CDR3 DNA is TGCGCCAGCACCACCCCCGGGACAGTTTATAGCAATCAGCCCCAGCATTTT. Translating it yields CASTTPGTVYSNQPQHF.

This clonotype was recorded at least ten times. This beta chain came through as a stray read in a library set up for alpha chains, and its size says little. The chain combines TRBV18 with TRBJ2-4; D possibly uses TRBD1 or TRBD2 (5 bases each). Germline V gives CDR1 KGHSH, CDR2 LQKENI. CDR3 length: 18 residues. The V end was cut by 0 bases, the J end by 1 base, with 16 bases between. CDR3 sequence (DNA): TGTGCCAGCTCACCACCGAGGGGTAGCGAGGGGGCCAAAAACATTCAGTACTTC. Amino acid sequence: CASSPPRGSEGAKNIQYF.

This clonotype showed up just a few times. This beta chain appears as a stray read in a library generated for alpha chains; its size is not informative. V is TRBV11-2 and J is TRBJ2-4, with TRBD1 matching 9 bases. Germline trimming cut 5 bases from V and 4 bases from J; bases unmatched to any gene: 6. This CDR3 has 15 amino acids. Germline V gene lookup returns CDR1 SGHAT and CDR2 FQNNGV. The CDR3 DNA sequence: TGTGCCAGCAGCCTAAGGACAGGGGTTAAAAACATTCAGTACTTC. Encoded protein: CASSLRTGVKNIQYF.

This clonotype is medium-sized by share. Since the library was made to target alpha chains, this beta chain is a stray read and its abundance is not meaningful. The chain joins TRBV6-5 to TRBJ2-1; D gene ambiguous. The CDR3 covers 11 residues. Trimming cost V 6 bases and J 5 bases, with 5 bases left between them. CDR1 is MNHEY, CDR2 SVGAGI, per germline. The CDR3 DNA sequence: TGTGCCAGCAGCCTTGACAATGAGCAGTTCTTC. This sequence encodes CASSLDNEQFF.

This clonotype was detected many times. As an off-target read in a library built for alpha chains, this beta chain has a frequency of little significance. V gene TRBV2 combines with J gene TRBJ2-5, with D perhaps TRBD1 or TRBD2 (5 bases each). V lost 4 bases, J lost 1 base, and 10 bases lay in between. CDR3 size: 14 residues. Per germline, CDR1 SNHLY and CDR2 FYNNEI. The CDR3 nucleotides read TGTGCCAGCAGTGCCCAGGGACCCCAAGAGACCCAGTACTTC. This gives the protein CASSAQGPQETQYF.

In its sample, this clonotype was seen many times. A library prepared for alpha chains yielded this beta chain as an off-target read; its size is of little meaning. The J gene is TRBJ2-2, the V gene TRBV27, with TRBD1 matching over 10 bases. Trimming removed 5 bases from V and 6 bases from J; junction bases left unmatched: 9. This CDR3 is built from 16 residues. Germline V lookup: CDR1 MNHEY, CDR2 SMNVEV (reference sequence). CDR3 in amino acids: CASSPWDRGTPGELFF. The CDR3 nucleotides read TGTGCCAGCAGTCCTTGGGACAGGGGAACACCCGGGGAGCTGTTTTTT.